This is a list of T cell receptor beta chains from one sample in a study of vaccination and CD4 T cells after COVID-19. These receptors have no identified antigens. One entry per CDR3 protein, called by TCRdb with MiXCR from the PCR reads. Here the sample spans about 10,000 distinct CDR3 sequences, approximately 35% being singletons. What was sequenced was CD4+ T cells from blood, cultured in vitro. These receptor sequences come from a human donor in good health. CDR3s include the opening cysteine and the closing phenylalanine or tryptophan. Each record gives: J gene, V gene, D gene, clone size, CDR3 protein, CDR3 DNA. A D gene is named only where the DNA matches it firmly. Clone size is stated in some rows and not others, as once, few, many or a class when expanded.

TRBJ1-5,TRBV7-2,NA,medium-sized,CASSPTQQPQHF,TGTGCCAGCAGTCCCACCCAGCAGCCCCAGCATTTT
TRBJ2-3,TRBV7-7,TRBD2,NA,CASSPRLAGDSRRSTDTQYF,TGTGCTAGCAGCCCCCGACTAGCGGGAGACAGTAGACGTAGCACAGATACGCAGTATTTT
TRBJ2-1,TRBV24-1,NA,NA,CATSDYAGTLWEQFF,TGTGCCACCAGTGACTACGCCGGGACCCTATGGGAGCAGTTCTTC
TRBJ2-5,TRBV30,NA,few,CAWSVIRTETQYF,TGTGCCTGGAGTGTGATAAGGACAGAGACCCAGTACTTC
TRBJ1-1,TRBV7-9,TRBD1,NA,CASSPTGGEAFF,TGTGCCAGCAGCCCTACAGGGGGCGAAGCTTTCTTT
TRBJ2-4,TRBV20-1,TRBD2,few,CSAPSLADKNIQYF,TGCAGTGCGCCCTCCCTAGCGGACAAAAACATTCAGTACTTC
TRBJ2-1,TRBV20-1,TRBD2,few,CSARVATSGRYNEQFF,TGCAGTGCTCGAGTGGCGACTAGCGGGAGATACAATGAGCAGTTCTTC
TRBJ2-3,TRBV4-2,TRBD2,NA,CASSQDVAGGPGTDTQYF,TGTGCCAGCAGCCAAGACGTAGCGGGAGGGCCGGGAACAGATACGCAGTATTTT
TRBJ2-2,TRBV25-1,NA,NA,CASIPRTNTGELFF,TGTGCCAGCATTCCACGGACGAACACCGGGGAGCTGTTTTTT
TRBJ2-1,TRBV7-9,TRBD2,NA,CASGGERESEQFF,TGTGCCAGCGGGGGCGAGCGGGAGAGTGAGCAGTTCTTC
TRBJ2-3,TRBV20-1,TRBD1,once,CSARDGGQGLDTQYF,TGCAGTGCTAGAGATGGGGGACAGGGCTTAGATACGCAGTATTTT
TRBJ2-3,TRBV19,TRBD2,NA,CASSKGTSGSTDTQYF,TGTGCCAGTAGTAAGGGGACTAGCGGGAGCACAGATACGCAGTATTTT
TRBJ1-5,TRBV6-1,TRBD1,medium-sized,CASMGQGAYQPQHF,TGTGCCAGCATGGGACAGGGGGCCTATCAGCCCCAGCATTTT
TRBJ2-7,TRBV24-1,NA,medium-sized,CATSDPQGAYEQYF,TGTGCCACCAGTGATCCGCAGGGAGCCTACGAGCAGTACTTC
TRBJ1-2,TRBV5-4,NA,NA,CASSLATERDGYTF,TGTGCCAGCAGCTTGGCGACAGAGAGGGATGGCTACACCTTC
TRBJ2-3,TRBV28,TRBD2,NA,CASRLPGLAGGSTDTQYF,TGTGCCAGCAGACTCCCGGGACTAGCGGGAGGGTCCACAGATACGCAGTATTTT